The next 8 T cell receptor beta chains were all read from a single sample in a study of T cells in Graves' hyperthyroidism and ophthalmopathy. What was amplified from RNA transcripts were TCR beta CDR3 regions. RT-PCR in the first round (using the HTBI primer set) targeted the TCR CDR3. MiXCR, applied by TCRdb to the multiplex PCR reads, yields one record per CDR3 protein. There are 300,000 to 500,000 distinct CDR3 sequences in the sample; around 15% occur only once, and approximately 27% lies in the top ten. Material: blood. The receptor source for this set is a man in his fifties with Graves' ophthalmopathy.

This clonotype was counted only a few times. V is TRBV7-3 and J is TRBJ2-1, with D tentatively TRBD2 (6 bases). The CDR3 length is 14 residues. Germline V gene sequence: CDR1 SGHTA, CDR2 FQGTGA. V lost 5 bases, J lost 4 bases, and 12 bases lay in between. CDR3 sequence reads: CASSPGSEYNEQFF. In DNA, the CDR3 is TGTGCCAGCAGCCCCGGGAGCGAGTACAATGAGCAGTTCTTC.

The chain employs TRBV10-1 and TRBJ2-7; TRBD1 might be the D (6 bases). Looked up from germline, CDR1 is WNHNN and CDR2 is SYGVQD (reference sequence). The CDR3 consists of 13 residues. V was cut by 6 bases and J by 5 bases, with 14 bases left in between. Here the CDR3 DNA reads TGCGCCAGCAGCCGGGACCCAGGGGACGAGCAGTACTTC. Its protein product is CASSRDPGDEQYF.

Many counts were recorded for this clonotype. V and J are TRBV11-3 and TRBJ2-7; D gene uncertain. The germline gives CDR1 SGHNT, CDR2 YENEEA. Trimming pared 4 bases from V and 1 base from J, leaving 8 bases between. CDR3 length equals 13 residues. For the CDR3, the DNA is TGTGCCAGCAGCTCCCAGGAGTCCTACGAGCAGTACTTC. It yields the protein CASSSQESYEQYF.

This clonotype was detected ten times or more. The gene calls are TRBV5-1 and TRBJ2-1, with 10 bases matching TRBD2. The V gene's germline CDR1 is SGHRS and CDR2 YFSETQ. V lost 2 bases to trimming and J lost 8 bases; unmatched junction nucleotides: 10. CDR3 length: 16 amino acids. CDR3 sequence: CASSLTSGNLVDEQFF. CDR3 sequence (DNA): TGCGCCAGCAGCTTAACTAGCGGGAATCTGGTCGATGAGCAGTTCTTC.

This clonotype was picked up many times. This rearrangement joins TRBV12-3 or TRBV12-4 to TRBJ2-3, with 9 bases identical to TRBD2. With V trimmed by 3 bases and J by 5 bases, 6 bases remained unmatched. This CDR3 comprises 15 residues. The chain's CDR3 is CASSFAGGRGDTQYF. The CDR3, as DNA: TGTGCCAGCAGTTTTGCGGGAGGGCGGGGAGATACGCAGTATTTT.

The DNA for the CDR3 is TGTGCCAGCAGTGAGAGTAAAGGTGACGGCCAGCCCCAGCATTTT. Amino acids: CASSESKGDGQPQHF. The chain combines TRBV2 with TRBJ1-5, with D hard to call. The CDR3 totals 15 residues. Trimming cost V 3 bases and J 7 bases, with 16 bases left between them. Germline loops: CDR1 SNHLY, CDR2 FYNNEI.

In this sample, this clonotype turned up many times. CDR3 sequence: CASSRRGLAGYEQYF. CDR3 DNA: TGTGCCAGCAGCCGACGGGGACTAGCGGGTTACGAGCAGTACTTC. The genes are TRBV5-6 and TRBJ2-7; 12 bases fit TRBD2. J lost 4 bases, V lost 4 bases, and 6 bases had no gene match. CDR3 size: 15 residues. The germline V gene has CDR1 SGHDT and CDR2 YYEEEE.

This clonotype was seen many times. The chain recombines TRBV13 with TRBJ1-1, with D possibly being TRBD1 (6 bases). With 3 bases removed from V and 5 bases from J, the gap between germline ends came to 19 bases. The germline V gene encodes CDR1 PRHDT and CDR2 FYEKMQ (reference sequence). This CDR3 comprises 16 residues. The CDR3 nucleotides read TGTGCCAGCAGCTTGAACACGGACAGTTACCCGACTGAAGCTTTCTTT. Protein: CASSLNTDSYPTEAFF.